One sample yielded the 28 T cell receptor beta chains listed below, sequenced in a study of T cell clones after liver transplantation. Measured with immunoSEQ multiplex PCR; TCRdb has only the in-frame clones, and not every one. Among tens of thousands of clones, 70% were seen once, and the ten largest hold about 2.8%. Sequencing was performed on CD4+ T cells from blood, taken at the roughly 15-month timepoint. These TCRs come from a human patient who received a liver transplant. Some T cells here may be from the graft donor.

The V gene is TRBV5-6, the J gene TRBJ2-5; 8 bases line up with TRBD1. V dropped 0 bases and J dropped 2; count of bases not matched to a gene: 3. CDR1 is SGHDT and CDR2 is YYEEEE in the germline V gene. The CDR3 is 15 residues long. The CDR3 nucleotides are TGTGCCAGCAGCTTGGTTGGACAGGGACAAGAGACCCAGTACTTC. Its protein product is CASSLVGQGQETQYF.

This chain uses TRBV7-9 with TRBJ2-3; D not resolved. Per germline, CDR1 SEHNR and CDR2 FQNEAQ (reference sequence). The V end was cut by 5 bases, the J end by 6 bases, with 9 bases between. The CDR3 contains 12 residues. CDR3 DNA: TGTGCCAGCAGCCCCGGTGGGGATACGCAGTATTTT. Translating gives CASSPGGDTQYF.

This clone occurred a few times. V is TRBV19 and J is TRBJ1-1; TRBD1 agrees at 8 bases. CDR3 length: 17 amino acids. Per the germline V gene, CDR1 is LNHDA and CDR2 is SQIVND (reference sequence). V trimming: 4 bases; J trimming: 0 bases; junction bases outside the gene matches: 10. The CDR3 loop is CASSKLLGQVVNTEAFF. As DNA, the CDR3 is TGTGCCAGTAGTAAGTTATTGGGACAGGTAGTGAACACTGAAGCTTTCTTT.

The V call is TRBV6-1, the J call TRBJ1-5, with 9 positions matching TRBD1. This CDR3 is built from 15 residues. From germline, CDR1 is MNHNS and CDR2 SASEGT. The V gene end was trimmed by 8 bases and the J gene end by 0 bases; junction bases not matched to a gene: 5. CDR3: CASGTGTYSNQPQHF. In DNA form, the CDR3 reads TGTGCCAGCGGGACAGGGACTTATAGCAATCAGCCCCAGCATTTT.

The chain links TRBV11-2 to TRBJ2-5, with a weak D call TRBD2 (6 bases). V shed 6 bases and J shed 0 bases, with 8 bases lying between them. This CDR3 contains 13 residues. Per the germline V gene, CDR1 is SGHAT and CDR2 is FQNNGV. CDR3: CASSTGDQETQYF. Written as DNA, the CDR3 is TGTGCCAGCAGTACGGGAGACCAAGAGACCCAGTACTTC.

CDR3 nucleotide sequence: TGTGCCTGGAGGGGGGCAAATCTGATATATGGCTACACCTTC. Protein product: CAWRGANLIYGYTF. The chain joins TRBV30 to TRBJ1-2, with D perhaps matching TRBD1 (6 bases). With 3 bases removed from V and 5 bases from J, the gap between germline ends came to 16 bases. CDR1 is GTSNPN and CDR2 is SVGIG in the germline V gene (reference sequence). CDR3 length equals 14 residues.

The V and J genes are TRBV30 and TRBJ1-2; D is undetermined. CDR3 length equals 16 residues. Trimming left V 2 bases short and J 1 base short, with 17 bases between. The germline V gene encodes CDR1 GTSNPN and CDR2 SVGIG (reference sequence). CDR3 coding DNA: TGTGCCTGGAGTAACGCACTGAGAATTCTTAACTATGGCTACACCTTC. Amino acids: CAWSNALRILNYGYTF.

This clone was found a few times. The chain recombines TRBV7-2 with TRBJ2-1, with TRBD2 identical over 8 bases. The V and J ends lost 5 bases and 4 bases, in that order; junction bases with no gene match: 4. The germline CDR1 and CDR2 sequences are SGHTA and FQGNSA. This CDR3 has 14 amino acids. CDR3 loop: CASSRSGTYNEQFF. The CDR3 DNA reads as TGTGCCAGCAGCCGTAGCGGGACTTACAATGAGCAGTTCTTC.

V is TRBV7-9 and J is TRBJ1-1; TRBD1 is a possible D gene (5 bases). The CDR3 is made up of 11 amino acids. V lost 3 bases, J lost 9 bases, and 8 bases lay in between. Per the germline V gene, CDR1 is SEHNR and CDR2 is FQNEAQ (reference sequence). CDR3 loop: CASSLGEKAFF. The CDR3 nucleotides are TGTGCCAGCAGCTTGGGGGAAAAAGCTTTCTTT. Filled out from reference TRBV7-9 and TRBJ1-1, the complete variable domain reads DTGVSQNPRHKITKRGQNVTFRCDPISEHNRLYWYRQTLGQGPEFLTYFQNEAQLEKSRLLSDRFSAERPKGSFSTLEIQRTEQGDSAMYLCASSLGEKAFFGQGTRLTVV.

This clone is a singleton in its sample. The rearrangement joins TRBV19 to TRBJ2-5; D remains ambiguous. CDR1 is LNHDA, CDR2 SQIVND, per germline (reference sequence). V lost 2 bases, J lost 4 bases, and 14 bases lay in between. CDR3 length: 15 residues. CDR3 loop: CASSIIVTRRETQYF. The CDR3, as DNA: TGTGCCAGTAGTATAATTGTTACGAGGCGAGAGACCCAGTACTTC. The full variable domain, its missing parts supplied by reference TRBV19 and TRBJ2-5, is DGGITQSPKYLFRKEGQNVTLSCEQNLNHDAMYWYRQDPGQGLRLIYYSQIVNDFQKGDIAEGYSVSREKKESFPLTVTSAQKNPTAFYLCASSIIVTRRETQYFGPGTRLLVL.

In its sample, this clone was seen a few times. The chain joins TRBV19 to TRBJ1-2; 12 nucleotides align to TRBD1. Germline V gives CDR1 LNHDA, CDR2 SQIVND (reference sequence). V was clipped by 4 bases and J by 4 bases; unmatched bases: 7. The CDR3 covers 16 residues. This chain's CDR3 is CASSRDRGLVGYGYTF. DNA of the CDR3: TGTGCCAGTAGTAGGGACAGGGGGCTTGTTGGCTATGGCTACACCTTC.

The chain recombines TRBV6-6 with TRBJ1-5; D is uncertain. Germline CDR1 reads MNHNY; CDR2 reads SVGAGI (reference sequence). The CDR3 loop spans 15 amino acids. V shed 0 bases and J shed 3 bases, with 9 bases lying between them. In nucleotides, the CDR3 is TGTGCCAGCAGTTACTCGGAGTTACACAATCAGCCCCAGCATTTT. Amino acid sequence: CASSYSELHNQPQHF.

V usage is TRBV2 and J usage is TRBJ2-5; perhaps D is TRBD1 or TRBD2 (5 bases each). The CDR3 consists of 12 residues. Germline values: CDR1 SNHLY, CDR2 FYNNEI. The V and J ends lost 10 bases and 0 bases respectively, with 9 bases between them. CDR3 bases: TGTGCCACCGGGACGCACCAAGAGACCCAGTACTTC. Translated, it gives CATGTHQETQYF. The full variable domain, with the rest looked up from reference TRBV2 and TRBJ2-5, is EPEVTQTPSHQVTQMGQEVILRCVPISNHLYFYWYRQILGQKVEFLVSFYNNEISEKSEIFDDQFSVERPDGSNFTLKIRSTKLEDSAMYFCATGTHQETQYFGPGTRLLVL.

The CDR3 reads CASSSDRLFSGNTIYF. The CDR3 DNA reads as TGTGCCAGCAGCTCGGACAGGTTGTTCTCTGGAAACACCATATATTTT. J is TRBJ1-3 and V is TRBV7-9, with 7 bases matching TRBD1. From germline, CDR1 is SEHNR and CDR2 FQNEAQ (reference sequence). The CDR3 length is 16 residues. V lost 4 bases, J lost 0 bases, and 6 bases stayed unmatched.

The chain carries TRBV28 and TRBJ1-6; D may be TRBD1 (5 bases). The V end was cut by 3 bases, the J end by 9 bases, with 18 bases between. The CDR3 consists of 16 residues. Germline CDR1 and CDR2: MDHEN and SYDVKM. CDR3 sequence: CASSFGGWGDGSPLHF. For the CDR3, the DNA is TGTGCCAGCAGTTTTGGGGGATGGGGTGATGGTTCACCCCTCCACTTT.

This sequence joins TRBV25-1 and TRBJ2-3; a possible D gene is TRBD2 (6 bases). Germline assignment: CDR1 MGHDK and CDR2 SYGVNS. V lost 5 bases, J lost 3 bases, and 15 bases lay in between. CDR3 size: 15 residues. The DNA of the CDR3 is TGTGCCAGCAGTCCCCCGGGGACTTCTACAGATACGCAGTATTTT. Protein sequence: CASSPPGTSTDTQYF.

The DNA for the CDR3 is TGTGCCAGCAGGGGACAGGAGAACGGGGAGCTGTTTTTT. Its protein product is CASRGQENGELFF. V is TRBV27 and J is TRBJ2-2; TRBD1 matches 8 bases. J gave up 7 bases and V 6 bases, and 4 bases lay outside the gene matches. CDR1 MNHEY and CDR2 SMNVEV come from the germline V gene (reference sequence). CDR3 length: 13 residues.

In DNA, the CDR3 is TGCGCCAGCAGCCCGGGCGGGCTCGGTGAAAAACTGTTTTTT. It translates to CASSPGGLGEKLFF. V and J are TRBV5-1 and TRBJ1-4, with D unclear. Trimming removed 4 bases from V and 7 bases from J, with 14 bases in between. CDR1 SGHRS and CDR2 YFSETQ come from the germline V gene. The CDR3 runs to 14 residues.

The chain couples TRBV6-6 to TRBJ1-3; perhaps TRBD1 as D (5 bases). CDR3 size: 15 residues. The V end lost 6 bases, the J end lost 1 base, and 13 bases lay between the germline ends. Germline CDR1 MNHNY, CDR2 SVGAGI (reference sequence). Here the CDR3 reads CASSLGPNSGNTIYF. In DNA form, the CDR3 reads TGTGCCAGCAGCCTGGGACCGAATTCTGGAAACACCATATATTTT.

The chain is built from TRBV30 and TRBJ2-3; 12 positions match TRBD1. Per the germline V gene, CDR1 is GTSNPN and CDR2 is SVGIG (reference sequence). J lost 5 bases, V lost 2 bases, and 5 bases had no gene match. The CDR3 has 15 residues. The CDR3 loop is CAWSRGQGALDTQYF. The CDR3 bases are TGTGCCTGGAGTCGGGGACAGGGGGCTTTAGATACGCAGTATTTT.

This clone was counted a few times. The CDR3 is CASSRANSGNTIYF. The CDR3 DNA reads as TGTGCCAGCAGTCGGGCCAACTCTGGAAACACCATATATTTT. J is TRBJ1-3 and V is TRBV7-2, with D unresolved. The V gene lost 6 bases and the J gene lost 0 bases, with 9 bases spanning the gap. Germline V gene data show CDR1 as SGHTA and CDR2 as FQGNSA. The CDR3 loop spans 14 amino acids.

The J gene is TRBJ2-7, the V gene TRBV5-1, with TRBD2 identical over 8 bases. Losses at the gene ends were 4 bases for V and 3 bases for J; bases not matched to a gene: 9. Per germline, CDR1 SGHRS and CDR2 YFSETQ. The CDR3 is 15 amino acids. The chain's CDR3 is CASSKGGGSRYEQYF. Here the CDR3 DNA reads TGCGCCAGCAGCAAGGGCGGGGGGAGCCGCTACGAGCAGTACTTC.

The rearrangement joins TRBV25-1 to TRBJ2-7; maybe TRBD1 (7 bases). The V gene lost 4 bases and the J gene lost 5 bases, with 15 bases spanning the gap. Germline assignment: CDR1 MGHDK and CDR2 SYGVNS. This CDR3 has 14 amino acids. The chain's CDR3 is CASSGGGGGHEQYF. In DNA form, the CDR3 reads TGTGCCAGCAGTGGGGGAGGAGGGGGCCACGAGCAGTACTTC.

This chain joins TRBV6-6 and TRBJ2-5; TRBD1 is a possible D gene (6 bases). CDR1 MNHNY and CDR2 SVGAGI come from the germline V gene (reference sequence). The V and J ends lost 9 bases and 4 bases respectively, with 9 bases between them. The CDR3 contains 11 residues. DNA of the CDR3: TGTGCCAGTATGGACAGAGAGACCCAGTACTTC. This translates into CASMDRETQYF.

This clone was recorded only once. The gene calls are TRBV28 and TRBJ2-5, with 9 bases lining up with TRBD2. CDR3 length: 15 amino acids. The junction had 4 bases not matched to a gene; V was cut back by 3 bases and J by 2 bases. The germline V gene has CDR1 MDHEN and CDR2 SYDVKM. The CDR3 nucleotides are TGTGCCAGCAGTTTTAGCGGGAGAGGGCAAGAGACCCAGTACTTC. Translating it yields CASSFSGRGQETQYF.

The chain combines TRBV5-4 with TRBJ2-3; tentative D call: TRBD1 (6 bases). Germline CDR1 is SGHNT and CDR2 is YYREEE (reference sequence). The CDR3 contains 15 residues. Deletions cut 5 bases from V and 0 bases from J, with 13 bases between. DNA for the CDR3: TGTGCCAGCAGTTCCGACAGGACAAGCACAGATACGCAGTATTTT. Translated, it gives CASSSDRTSTDTQYF.

Remarks on this clone: A much larger clone lies one base from this, so it may be a read error. This rearrangement joins TRBV7-9 to TRBJ2-3; no clear D gene. The CDR3 consists of 11 residues. Deletions cut 6 bases from V and 2 bases from J, with 3 bases between. In germline, CDR1 is SEHNR, CDR2 FQNEAQ (reference sequence). The CDR3 coding sequence is TGTGCCAGCAGGGTCACAGATACGCAGTATTTT. As protein: CASRVTDTQYF.

This clone rates as medium-sized (0.01 to 0.1%). V usage is TRBV19 and J usage is TRBJ1-2, with D uncertain. V was clipped by 6 bases and J by 4 bases, with 9 bases between them. Germline values: CDR1 LNHDA, CDR2 SQIVND (reference sequence). The CDR3 contains 12 residues. The CDR3 sequence is CASSGRSYGYTF. As DNA, the CDR3 is TGTGCCAGTAGCGGCAGATCCTATGGCTACACCTTC. The full variable domain, rest sourced from reference TRBV19 and TRBJ1-2, is DGGITQSPKYLFRKEGQNVTLSCEQNLNHDAMYWYRQDPGQGLRLIYYSQIVNDFQKGDIAEGYSVSREKKESFPLTVTSAQKNPTAFYLCASSGRSYGYTFGSGTRLTVV.